Listed below are T cell receptor beta chains from one sample, sequenced in a study of shared clonotypes between healthy human individuals. Sequenced by immunoSEQ multiplex PCR; TCRdb stores in-frame clones only, minus some. The sample contains about 2.5 million clones, 92% of which appear only once. Sequencing was done on a sample of naive CD4+ T cells from PBMCs. The receptors were sampled from a man younger than 35 in good health. Some clones in this sample may be carry-over from other donors' samples. The CDR3 runs from the conserved cysteine through the conserved F or W. The D gene is left open where the match is weak. Size is omitted from some rows. Given values are once, few, many or a class for expanded clones.

clone_size j_call d_call v_call cdr3_nt cdr3_aa
once TRBJ1-2 TRBD1 TRBV7-9 TGTGCCAGCAGCCCAAAAACAGGGGAGGGGAATGGCTACACCTTC CASSPKTGEGNGYTF
NA TRBJ1-6 NA TRBV18 TGTGCCAGCTCATCAGAACCTGACTATAATTCACCCCTCCACTTT CASSSEPDYNSPLHF
NA TRBJ2-2 NA TRBV7-2 TGTGCCAGCAGCTTAGCCCGCGGTGGAACCGGGGAGCTGTTTTTT CASSLARGGTGELFF
NA TRBJ2-3 NA TRBV7-9 TGTGCCAGCAGCTTAGGGGCTAGCGTCACAGATACGCAGTATTTT CASSLGASVTDTQYF
NA TRBJ2-7 NA TRBV28 TGTGCCAGCAGTTTATACGGGCAGGGGTTCTCCTACGAGCAGTACTTC CASSLYGQGFSYEQYF
NA TRBJ2-2 NA TRBV6-1 TGTGCCAGCGGGAGACGAAGAGGGGAGCTGTTTTTT CASGRRRGELFF
NA TRBJ2-1 NA TRBV4-3 TGCGCCAGCAGCCAAGGCGGGATATACAATGAGCAGTTCTTC CASSQGGIYNEQFF
NA TRBJ2-7 NA TRBV7-2 TGTGCCAGCAGCTTAGGTATAGGGGCCTACGAGCAGTACTTC CASSLGIGAYEQYF
NA TRBJ2-1 TRBD2 TRBV6-1 TGTGCCAGCAGTGAAAGGGGACTAGCGGGAGGGCCACGGGACAATGAGCAGTTCTTC CASSERGLAGGPRDNEQFF
once TRBJ2-3 TRBD2 TRBV7-2 TGTGCCAGCAGCTCCTACCTTAAGACTAGCGGTATCCCAAATACGCAGTATTTT CASSSYLKTSGIPNTQYF
NA TRBJ2-5 NA TRBV2 TGTGCCAGCAGTGGACAGGCACAAGAGACCCAGTACTTC CASSGQAQETQYF
NA TRBJ1-1 TRBD1 TRBV9 TGTGCCAGCAGCGTAGGGCCAGGGGGCGCGTCGGGTAACACTGAAGCTTTCTTT CASSVGPGGASGNTEAFF
NA TRBJ2-3 NA TRBV5-1 TGCGCCAGCAGCCCTGGGATCGCGGAGGTCACAGATACGCAGTATTTT CASSPGIAEVTDTQYF
NA TRBJ2-7 NA TRBV7-2 TGTGCCAGCAGTCCGAACAGGGGCGCGGGAGAGCAGTACTTC CASSPNRGAGEQYF
NA TRBJ2-3 NA TRBV5-1 TGCGCCAGCAGTCCCGGTCCTAGCACAGATACGCAGTATTTT CASSPGPSTDTQYF
NA TRBJ1-1 NA TRBV6-5 TGTGCCAGCAGTTACTCGATCTCAGTGGGGAACACTGAAGCTTTCTTT CASSYSISVGNTEAFF
once TRBJ1-2 TRBD1 TRBV13 TGTGCCAGCAGCCAGAAGAAGGGGGCGCCCGGCTATGGCTACACCTTC CASSQKKGAPGYGYTF
NA TRBJ2-6 TRBD1 TRBV5-1 TGCGCCAGCAGCTTCACACAGGGGTCGGGGGCCAACGTCCTGACTTTC CASSFTQGSGANVLTF
NA TRBJ2-7 NA TRBV5-3 TGTGCCAGAAGCTTCCCCCACCGGAACTACGAGCAGTACTTC CARSFPHRNYEQYF
NA TRBJ2-1 NA TRBV18 TGTGCCAGCTCACCAAGTACGTTCACGGGTGAGCAGTTCTTC CASSPSTFTGEQFF
NA TRBJ2-5 NA TRBV5-1 TGCGCCAGCAGCGGGGCCGGGGAGCCGGGGACCCAGTACTTC CASSGAGEPGTQYF
NA TRBJ1-4 TRBD1 TRBV28 TGTGCCAGCAGTTTATCTGACAGGGACGGGAACGAAAAACTGTTTTTT CASSLSDRDGNEKLFF
NA TRBJ1-2 TRBD1 TRBV20-1 TGCAGTGCGACAGGGGAAAAAGGCTACACCTTC CSATGEKGYTF
NA TRBJ2-1 NA TRBV20-1 TGCAGTGCTAGAGCACGTTGGGAGCAGTTCTTC CSARARWEQFF
NA TRBJ2-3 NA TRBV2 TGTGCCAGCCAACGGGATTTGGATACGCAGTATTTT CASQRDLDTQYF
few TRBJ2-7 TRBD1 TRBV19 TGTGCCAGTAGTACTTGGGACAGCTCCGAGCAGTACTTC CASSTWDSSEQYF
once TRBJ1-1 NA TRBV5-1 TGCGCCAGCAGCTTCGGACAAAACACTGAAGCTTTCTTT CASSFGQNTEAFF
NA TRBJ2-3 TRBD2 TRBV28 TGTGCCAGCAGCCGTAGCGGGGTACGAAATACGCAGTATTTT CASSRSGVRNTQYF
once TRBJ2-3 TRBD1 TRBV27 TGTGCCAGCAGTTTAACAGGGACAGGCACAGATACGCAGTATTTT CASSLTGTGTDTQYF
NA TRBJ2-2 TRBD1 TRBV19 TGTGCCAGTAGTAGCGGCTCCGGGACAGCTTACACCGGGGAGCTGTTTTTT CASSSGSGTAYTGELFF
NA TRBJ2-7 TRBD1 TRBV5-1 TGCGCCAGCAGCGCCAAGCCCTCGGGACAGGGGGCAAGCGAGCAGTACTTC CASSAKPSGQGASEQYF
NA TRBJ2-4 TRBD1 TRBV29-1 TGCAGCGTTGCCTTTACAGGGGAAATGGGCAAAAACATTCAGTACTTC CSVAFTGEMGKNIQYF
NA TRBJ2-1 TRBD2 TRBV7-7 TGTGCCAGCAGCTCCCTAGCGGGGAAGTACAATGAGCAGTTCTTC CASSSLAGKYNEQFF
NA TRBJ1-5 NA TRBV28 TGTGCCAGCAGTGATAGTAGCAATCAGCCCCAGCATTTT CASSDSSNQPQHF
NA TRBJ2-1 TRBD2 TRBV7-8 TGTGCCAGCAGCGTACTGGGACTAGCGGGGTACAATGAGCAGTTCTTC CASSVLGLAGYNEQFF
NA TRBJ1-2 TRBD1 TRBV5-6 TGTGCCAGCAGCTTGGGGGGACAGGGTCCTAACTATGGCTACACCTTC CASSLGGQGPNYGYTF
NA TRBJ1-3 NA TRBV28 TGTGCCACCTCCCCGCCAGGGGCTAGGAACACCATATATTTT CATSPPGARNTIYF
NA TRBJ2-7 NA TRBV29-1 TGCAGCGTAGGGACGGTATCCTACGAGCAGTACTTC CSVGTVSYEQYF
NA TRBJ2-7 NA TRBV20-1 TGCAGTGCTAGAACATTCTACGAGCAGTACTTC CSARTFYEQYF
few TRBJ1-1 NA TRBV5-4 TGTGCCAGCAGCTTGGTAGGGGAGGAAGCTTTCTTT CASSLVGEEAFF
NA TRBJ2-1 TRBD2 TRBV6-5 TGTGCCAGCAAGCCGGGACTAGTGAGTCCTGAGCAGTTCTTC CASKPGLVSPEQFF
NA TRBJ2-3 NA TRBV7-9 TGTGCCAGCAGCTTACAGGGTGCAGATACGCAGTATTTT CASSLQGADTQYF
once TRBJ2-7 NA TRBV10-3 TGTGCCACCGCTGGGAGCCTCTACGAGCAGTACTTC CATAGSLYEQYF